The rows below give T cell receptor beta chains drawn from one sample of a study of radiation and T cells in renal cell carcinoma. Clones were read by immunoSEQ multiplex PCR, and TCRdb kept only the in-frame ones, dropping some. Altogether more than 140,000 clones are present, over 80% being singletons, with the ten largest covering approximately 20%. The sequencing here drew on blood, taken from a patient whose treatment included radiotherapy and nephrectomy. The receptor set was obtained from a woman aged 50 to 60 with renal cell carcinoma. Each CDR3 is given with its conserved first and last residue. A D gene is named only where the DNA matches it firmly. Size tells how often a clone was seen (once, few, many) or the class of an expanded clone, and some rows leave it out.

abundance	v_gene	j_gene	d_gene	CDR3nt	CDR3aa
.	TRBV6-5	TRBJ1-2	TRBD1	TGTGCCAGCAGAAAACAGGGGGTCCATGGCTACACCTTC	CASRKQGVHGYTF
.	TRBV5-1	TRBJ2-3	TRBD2	TGCGCCAGCAGCTCGGGACTAGCGGAACCTAGCACAGATACGCAGTATTTT	CASSSGLAEPSTDTQYF
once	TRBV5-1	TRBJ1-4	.	TGCGCCAGCAGCTTAGGGGACAATGAAAAACTGTTTTTT	CASSLGDNEKLFF
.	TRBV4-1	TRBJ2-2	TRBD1	TGCGCCAGCAGCCCCCGACAGGGTGGGGTAGAAGGAGAGCTGTTTTTT	CASSPRQGGVEGELFF
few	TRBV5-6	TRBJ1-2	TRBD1	TGTGCCAGCAGGGGACAGGGGGACTATGGCTACACCTTC	CASRGQGDYGYTF
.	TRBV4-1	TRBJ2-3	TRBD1	TGCGCCAGCAGCCAAGGGGGGGACAGGGGGACAGATACGCAGTATTTT	CASSQGGDRGTDTQYF
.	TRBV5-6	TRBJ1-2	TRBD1	TGTGCCAGCAGCCGAGGGACAGGCGGTGGCTACACCTTC	CASSRGTGGGYTF
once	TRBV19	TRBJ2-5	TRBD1	TGTGCCAGTAGTATCTTTGGGACAGGGATTTCGGAGACCCAGTACTTC	CASSIFGTGISETQYF
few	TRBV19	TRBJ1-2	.	TGTGCCAGTAGTAAACGGGACGGATCCTATGGCTACACCTTC	CASSKRDGSYGYTF
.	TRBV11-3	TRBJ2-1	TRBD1	TGTGCCAGCAGCAGGACAGGGGGGGAGAGTGAGCAGTTCTTC	CASSRTGGESEQFF
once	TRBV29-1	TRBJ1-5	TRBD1	TGCAGCGTTGGGGAGCCGGGACAGGGGATCCATCAGCCCCAGCATTTT	CSVGEPGQGIHQPQHF